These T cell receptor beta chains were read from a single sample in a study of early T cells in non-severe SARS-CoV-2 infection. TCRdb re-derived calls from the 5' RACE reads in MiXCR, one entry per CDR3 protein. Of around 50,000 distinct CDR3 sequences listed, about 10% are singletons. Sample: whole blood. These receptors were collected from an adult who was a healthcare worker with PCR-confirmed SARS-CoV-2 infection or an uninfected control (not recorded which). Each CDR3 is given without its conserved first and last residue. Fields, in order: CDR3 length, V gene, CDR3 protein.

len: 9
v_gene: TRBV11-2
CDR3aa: ASTAGSEQY

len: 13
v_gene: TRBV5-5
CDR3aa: ASSLGLRGAYEQY

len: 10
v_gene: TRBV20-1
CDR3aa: SASGGYYEQY

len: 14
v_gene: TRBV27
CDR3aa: ASCALGLAGDGTQY

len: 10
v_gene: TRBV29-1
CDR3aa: SVAVGRHGYT

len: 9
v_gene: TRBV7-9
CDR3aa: ASSRTHEQY

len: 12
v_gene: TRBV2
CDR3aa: ASSDGIFGNTIY

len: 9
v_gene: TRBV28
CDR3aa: ASSPEGEQF

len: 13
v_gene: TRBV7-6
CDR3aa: ANSLAQGALNEQF

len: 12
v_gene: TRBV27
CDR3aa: ASSPGHRSYEQY

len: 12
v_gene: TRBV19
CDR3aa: ASRSGRGGNIQY

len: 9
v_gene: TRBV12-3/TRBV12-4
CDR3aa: ASSLYYEQY

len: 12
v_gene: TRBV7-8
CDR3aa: ASSPDPSNQPQH

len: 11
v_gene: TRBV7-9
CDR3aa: ASSLASTYGYT

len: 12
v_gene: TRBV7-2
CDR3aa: ASSLDSRSYEQY

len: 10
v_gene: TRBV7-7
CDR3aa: ASSLNGGELF

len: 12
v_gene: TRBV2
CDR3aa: ASSGQGMWETQY

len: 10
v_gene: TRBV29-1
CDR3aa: SVEEGAYEQY

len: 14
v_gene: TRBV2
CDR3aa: ASSRMSRTGGFEQY

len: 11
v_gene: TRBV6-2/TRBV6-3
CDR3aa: ASSYSSGSRAF

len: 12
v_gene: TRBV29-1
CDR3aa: SVEGPGQTYERY

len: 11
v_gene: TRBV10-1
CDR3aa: ASSEGDTGELF

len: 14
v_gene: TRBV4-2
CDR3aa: ASSQDPSGGAGELF

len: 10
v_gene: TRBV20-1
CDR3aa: SASKTTQDYT

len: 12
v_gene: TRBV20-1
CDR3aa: SEGGLAGPVEQF

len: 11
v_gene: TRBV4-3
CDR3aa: ASSPGTTDTQY

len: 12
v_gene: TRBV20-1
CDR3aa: SASTSAFHNEQF

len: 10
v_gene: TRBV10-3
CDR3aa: AISEPYNEQF

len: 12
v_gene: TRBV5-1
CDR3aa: ASSLEAHTNEQF

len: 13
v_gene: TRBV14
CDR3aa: ASSQDMVTRNTIY

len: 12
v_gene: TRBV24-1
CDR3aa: ATSGGRGIDTQY

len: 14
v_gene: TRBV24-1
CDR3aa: ATSDPDSSGANVLT

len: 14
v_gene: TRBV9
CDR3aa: ASSVEAISNTGELF

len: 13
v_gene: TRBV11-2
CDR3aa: ASSLGQGEPYEQY

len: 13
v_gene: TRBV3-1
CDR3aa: ASSYQGGGNSPLH

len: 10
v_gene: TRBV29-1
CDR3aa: SAPRGRGGYT

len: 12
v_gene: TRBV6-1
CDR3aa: ASTPLSGEAEQY

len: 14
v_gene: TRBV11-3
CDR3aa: ASSSRTGTRTYEQY

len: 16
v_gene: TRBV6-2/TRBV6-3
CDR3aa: ASSYTFRAGEFQETQY

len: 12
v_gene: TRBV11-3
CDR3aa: ASSLGGSYNEQF

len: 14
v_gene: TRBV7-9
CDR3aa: ASSLVQLVGGNTIY

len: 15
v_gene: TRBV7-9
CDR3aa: ASSSGLAGPSTDTQY

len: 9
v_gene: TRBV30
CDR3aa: AWSQTDTQY

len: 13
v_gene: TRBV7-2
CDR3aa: ASSASGTTAREQY

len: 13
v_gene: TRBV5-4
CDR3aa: ASSLRGPNTGELF

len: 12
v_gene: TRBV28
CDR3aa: ASSPGTALETQY

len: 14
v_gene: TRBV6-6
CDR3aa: ASSYPPDRGNQPQH

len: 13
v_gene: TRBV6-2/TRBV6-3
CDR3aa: ASLLGGTGANVLT

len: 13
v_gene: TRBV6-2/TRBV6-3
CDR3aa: ASSQEALWTGELF

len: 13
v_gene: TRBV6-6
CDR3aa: ASSPDVGGAREQY

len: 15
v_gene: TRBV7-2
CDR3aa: ASSLSPFDRTRNTQY